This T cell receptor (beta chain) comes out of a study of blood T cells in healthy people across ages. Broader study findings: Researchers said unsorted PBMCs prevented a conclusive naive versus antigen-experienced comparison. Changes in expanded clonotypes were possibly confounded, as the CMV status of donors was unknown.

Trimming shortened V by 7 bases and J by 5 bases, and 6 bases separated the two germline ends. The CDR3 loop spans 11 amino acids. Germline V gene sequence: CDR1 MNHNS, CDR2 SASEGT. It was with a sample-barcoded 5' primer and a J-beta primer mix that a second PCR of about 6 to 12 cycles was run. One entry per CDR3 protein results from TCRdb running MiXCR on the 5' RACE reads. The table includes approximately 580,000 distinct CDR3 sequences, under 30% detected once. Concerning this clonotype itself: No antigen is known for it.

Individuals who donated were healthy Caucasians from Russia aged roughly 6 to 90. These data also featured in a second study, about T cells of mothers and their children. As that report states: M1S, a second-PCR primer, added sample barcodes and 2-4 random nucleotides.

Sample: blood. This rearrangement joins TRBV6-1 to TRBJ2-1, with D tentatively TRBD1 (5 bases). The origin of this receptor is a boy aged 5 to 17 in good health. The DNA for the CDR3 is TGTGCCAGCAAGGGGAACAATGAGCAGTTCTTC. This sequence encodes CASKGNNEQFF.